Presented here are 23 T cell receptor beta chains from one specimen sequenced in a study of cytomegalovirus exposure and HLA in healthy donors. Primers: 60 Vbeta forward and 13 Jbeta reverse. The data were produced by immunoSEQ multiplex PCR, yet TCRdb's version contains in-frame clones alone and is incomplete. The sample carries approximately 79,000 clones, around 77% recorded once. The sequenced sample was PBMCs. All receptors derive from a boy aged 10-17 years in good health and CMV-seronegative.

This chain joins TRBV27 and TRBJ1-1; D perhaps matches TRBD1 (6 bases). The CDR3 has 12 amino acids. Germline V gives CDR1 MNHEY, CDR2 SMNVEV (reference sequence). The V end lost 5 bases, the J end lost 11 bases, and 15 bases lay between the germline ends. CDR3 bases: TGTGCCAGCAGTACCTTCGACAGGATGGCTTTCTTT. This encodes CASSTFDRMAFF.

V is TRBV5-6 and J is TRBJ2-7; TRBD1 might be the D (5 bases). V was pared by 3 bases and J by 4 bases, with 11 bases between. From germline, CDR1 is SGHDT and CDR2 YYEEEE. The CDR3 is 13 amino acids. This chain's CDR3 is CASSWNRYYEQYF. The CDR3, as DNA: TGTGCCAGCAGCTGGAACAGGTATTACGAGCAGTACTTC. Variable domain in full (rest from reference TRBV5-6 and TRBJ2-7): DAGVTQSPTHLIKTRGQQVTLRCSPKSGHDTVSWYQQALGQGPQFIFQYYEEEERQRGNFPDRFSGHQFPNYSSELNVNALLLGDSALYLCASSWNRYYEQYFGPGTRLTVT.

As for this clone: Additional DNA sequences in this sample encode the identical CDR3. The rearrangement joins TRBV28 to TRBJ1-5; D possibly corresponds to TRBD1 (5 bases). Between the trimmed V and J ends, which lost 6 bases and 4 bases, there was a span of 13 bases. Germline assignment: CDR1 MDHEN and CDR2 SYDVKM. There are 14 residues in the CDR3. CDR3 in amino acids: CASSLLGGNQPQHF. CDR3 DNA: TGTGCCAGCAGCCTGCTGGGGGGTAATCAGCCCCAGCATTTT.

The sample holds one count of this clone. The gene calls are TRBV7-8 and TRBJ1-5, with 9 bases lining up with TRBD1. From germline, CDR1 is SGHVS and CDR2 FQNEAQ. The CDR3 has 16 residues. V gave up 5 bases and J gave up 4 bases; unmatched junction bases: 9. The CDR3 DNA follows: TGTGCCAGCAGCCCATGGACAGGGGAAGGGAATCAGCCCCAGCATTTT. Translated: CASSPWTGEGNQPQHF.

The chain couples TRBV29-1 to TRBJ2-7; D is possibly TRBD1 (6 bases). This CDR3 region has 11 residues. V lost 8 bases and J lost 4, with 12 bases in between. Germline V lookup: CDR1 SQVTM, CDR2 ANQGSEA. The CDR3 coding sequence is TGCAGCTCCACCCAGGGGTACGAGCAGTACTTC. As protein: CSSTQGYEQYF.

This rearrangement joins TRBV27 to TRBJ1-5; D is undetermined. Germline V gene data show CDR1 as MNHEY and CDR2 as SMNVEV (reference sequence). CDR3 length: 14 residues. The V gene lost 6 bases and the J gene lost 0 bases, with 9 bases spanning the gap. CDR3 bases: TGTGCCAGCAGATTAACTAATAGCAATCAGCCCCAGCATTTT. It encodes CASRLTNSNQPQHF.

The genes are TRBV5-4 and TRBJ1-2; 10 nucleotides align to TRBD1. The V gene end was trimmed by 4 bases and the J gene end by 6 bases; junction bases not matched to a gene: 6. CDR1 and CDR2 (germline): SGHNT, YYREEE (reference sequence). The CDR3 is made up of 14 amino acids. In DNA, the CDR3 is TGTGCCAGCAGCCCTGACAGGGGGCTGAATGGCTACACCTTC. This translates into CASSPDRGLNGYTF. Combining the CDR3 with reference TRBV5-4 and TRBJ1-2 gives the whole variable domain ETGVTQSPTHLIKTRGQQVTLRCSSQSGHNTVSWYQQALGQGPQFIFQYYREEENGRGNFPPRFSGLQFPNYSSELNVNALELDDSALYLCASSPDRGLNGYTFGSGTRLTVV.

This chain uses TRBV27 with TRBJ1-1, with 8 bases lining up with TRBD1. With V trimmed by 8 bases and J by 4 bases, 3 bases remained unmatched. CDR1 and CDR2 (germline): MNHEY, SMNVEV (reference sequence). The CDR3 is made up of 12 amino acids. CDR3 sequence reads: CASQTGGTEAFF. The DNA of the CDR3 is TGTGCCAGCCAAACAGGGGGCACTGAAGCTTTCTTT.

Only one count was recorded for this clone. The rearrangement uses TRBV27 and TRBJ1-1, with no clear D. The V gene lost 9 bases and the J gene lost 5 bases, with 16 bases spanning the gap. The CDR3 covers 13 residues. CDR1 and CDR2 from the germline V gene are MNHEY and SMNVEV (reference sequence). The CDR3 is CASKPHGVTEAFF. The CDR3 nucleotides are TGTGCCAGTAAGCCCCACGGGGTAACTGAAGCTTTCTTT.

The chain couples TRBV29-1 to TRBJ1-2; D is ambiguous. V lost 4 bases and J 5 bases, leaving 8 bases between the germline ends. Per germline, CDR1 SQVTM and CDR2 ANQGSEA. This CDR3 contains 11 residues. CDR3 in amino acids: CSVAAEYGYTF. CDR3 in DNA: TGCAGCGTTGCCGCGGAATATGGCTACACCTTC.

The J gene is TRBJ1-5, the V gene TRBV30; 7 bases align to TRBD1. J was trimmed by 5 bases and V by 5 bases; bases with no gene match: 3. The CDR3 has 12 amino acids. Looked up from germline, CDR1 is GTSNPN and CDR2 is SVGIG (reference sequence). CDR3 in DNA: TGTGCCTGGGGGGACAGCGATCAGCCCCAGCATTTT. Its translation: CAWGDSDQPQHF.

The rearrangement links TRBV11-2 to TRBJ1-1; D uncertain. The V end was cut by 0 bases, the J end by 2 bases, with 10 bases between. Per germline, CDR1 SGHAT and CDR2 FQNNGV. The CDR3 loop spans 15 amino acids. CDR3 nucleotide sequence: TGTGCCAGCAGCTTAGAGGGTCGACTTAACACTGAAGCTTTCTTT. Its protein is CASSLEGRLNTEAFF.

This chain links TRBV29-1 with TRBJ1-2, with 9 bases identical to TRBD1. The CDR3 consists of 13 residues. V lost 6 bases to trimming and J lost 7 bases; unmatched junction nucleotides: 9. The germline V gene encodes CDR1 SQVTM and CDR2 ANQGSEA. The CDR3 reads CSVEGQGDLGYTF. CDR3 bases: TGCAGCGTGGAGGGACAGGGAGACCTTGGCTACACCTTC.

The rearrangement links TRBV27 to TRBJ2-5, with TRBD2 matching 7 bases. J lost 5 bases, V lost 5 bases, and 11 bases had no gene match. This CDR3 has 15 residues. The germline gives CDR1 MNHEY, CDR2 SMNVEV (reference sequence). CDR3 bases: TGTGCCAGCAGTCCGGCCATGGCGGGGGAGGAGACCCAGTACTTC. Protein product: CASSPAMAGEETQYF.

This clone was observed once. The chain is built from TRBV29-1 and TRBJ2-2, with 9 nucleotides matching TRBD2. CDR1 and CDR2 (germline): SQVTM, ANQGSEA. The CDR3 sequence is 15 residues long. The V gene end was trimmed by 3 bases and the J gene end by 0 bases; junction bases not matched to a gene: 2. CDR3: CSVELAGTNTGELFF. The DNA for the CDR3 is TGCAGCGTTGAGCTAGCGGGGACGAACACCGGGGAGCTGTTTTTT.

The chain is built from TRBV6-5 and TRBJ2-1; 7 bases are shared with TRBD2. V lost 6 bases, J lost 6 bases, and 8 bases stayed unmatched. There are 14 residues in the CDR3. CDR1 MNHEY and CDR2 SVGAGI come from the germline V gene. For the CDR3, the DNA is TGTGCCAGCAGCGTCGCGGGAGAGGCCAATGAGCAGTTCTTC. It codes for CASSVAGEANEQFF.

V usage is TRBV9 and J usage is TRBJ2-7; 9 bases agree with TRBD1. Germline assignment: CDR1 SGDLS and CDR2 YYNGEE. After removal of 2 bases from V and 4 bases from J, the junction contained 4 bases not matched to a gene. The CDR3 is made up of 14 amino acids. CDR3 in amino acids: CASSVGTGNYEQYF. CDR3 nucleotides: TGTGCCAGCAGCGTCGGGACAGGGAATTACGAGCAGTACTTC. Full variable domain (outside the CDR3, taken from reference TRBV9 and TRBJ2-7): DSGVTQTPKHLITATGQRVTLRCSPRSGDLSVYWYQQSLDQGLQFLIQYYNGEERAKGNILERFSAQQFPDLHSELNLSSLELGDSALYFCASSVGTGNYEQYFGPGTRLTVT.

The chain uses TRBV30 and TRBJ2-5; tentatively, D is TRBD2 (6 bases). The tail of the sequence fits TRBJ2-7 better, so the J call may be wrong. Germline V lookup: CDR1 GTSNPN, CDR2 SVGIG (reference sequence). This CDR3 is built from 20 residues. The chain's CDR3 is CAWSVWRESGVSAWGYEQYF. In DNA form, the CDR3 reads TGTGCCTGGAGTGTATGGAGGGAGTCGGGAGTAAGCGCGTGGGGGTACGAGCAGTACTTC.

The J gene is TRBJ2-5, the V gene TRBV5-4, with D tentatively TRBD2 (5 bases). CDR3 length equals 15 residues. The germline V gene has CDR1 SGHNT and CDR2 YYREEE (reference sequence). V shed 1 base and J shed 4 bases, with 14 bases lying between them. The CDR3 nucleotides are TGTGCCAGCAGCTTGTCGAGCGGCAAGGGAGAGACCCAGTACTTC. Protein: CASSLSSGKGETQYF.

The chain is built from TRBV20-1 and TRBJ1-2; 10 bases agree with TRBD1. V dropped 8 bases and J dropped 6; count of bases not matched to a gene: 3. Germline CDR1 DFQATT, CDR2 SNEGSKA (reference sequence). CDR3 size: 11 residues. CDR3 sequence: CSFGTGDGYTF. CDR3 nucleotide sequence: TGCAGTTTCGGGACAGGGGATGGCTACACCTTC.

The rearrangement joins TRBV7-8 to TRBJ1-5; the D gene is possibly TRBD1 (6 bases). The V gene's germline CDR1 is SGHVS and CDR2 FQNEAQ. V lost 3 bases, J lost 0 bases, and 12 bases lay in between. This CDR3 contains 16 residues. As DNA, the CDR3 is TGTGCCAGCAGCTTCCTCGACAGGAATAGCAATCAGCCCCAGCATTTT. As protein: CASSFLDRNSNQPQHF.

The chain links TRBV7-9 to TRBJ2-3; 7 nucleotides agree with TRBD1. V lost 5 bases to trimming and J lost 8 bases; unmatched junction nucleotides: 13. Germline CDR1 reads SEHNR; CDR2 reads FQNEAQ (reference sequence). The CDR3 consists of 15 residues. The CDR3, as DNA: TGTGCCAGCAGCCAGGGACAGATGATTCGTGGTACGCAGTATTTT. It specifies CASSQGQMIRGTQYF.

The chain uses TRBV19 and TRBJ2-6; maybe TRBD2 (5 bases). CDR3 size: 16 residues. Germline V CDR1 and CDR2: LNHDA, SQIVND (reference sequence). The V gene lost 6 bases and the J gene lost 0 bases, with 12 bases spanning the gap. CDR3: CASSPGGSSGANVLTF. As DNA, the CDR3 is TGTGCCAGTAGCCCCGGCGGGTCCTCTGGGGCCAACGTCCTGACTTTC.